What follows is one TCR beta chain and its context. This clone was seen only once. What antigen it recognizes has not been identified. One base away there is no much larger clone; base qualities are not given. The data derive from a study of T cell responses to AZD1222 COVID-19 vaccine (dated by TCRdb to the early 2020s). Concerning the study at large: A total of approximately 240 trial participants underwent TCR sequencing, of whom about 210 had received two doses of AZD1222 and approximately 25 had received two doses of the MenACWY control vaccine. Enrollment into the trials was organized by age into subgroups of 18-55, 56-69 and 70-plus years, and those subgroups contained roughly 140, 27 and 60 TCR-sequenced participants, respectively. Summary of the overall study and its limitations: In the small 56-69-year group, the increase in depth fell short of significance, most likely because of low power. Because no day 14 peak-response samples were available, the repertoires could be characterized only after the peak T cell response. After two AZD1222 doses, spike-specific TCR breadth and depth were significantly higher than at day 0 and than in MenACWY recipients. Reportedly, close to half of the unique spike-specific TCRs recognized epitopes lying outside the regions that are mutated in the B.1.351 and B.1.1.7 variants. The vaccine-associated CD4 TCRs covered the entire spike protein, and the dominant responses fell in regions 160-218 and 743-854. Most participants were white British and females outnumbered males, and the authors suggested that clonal diversity may have been underestimated. Conclusions about previously exposed vaccinees were limited because only six AZD1222 recipients were SARS-CoV-2 seropositive at baseline.

The CDR3 regions of human TCRbeta chains were subjected to immunosequencing. The paper's processing steps were these. Repertoire TCRs were checked for matches against a reference library of SARS-CoV-2-specific TCRs that had been generated using the MIRA antigen-specificity platform. Breadth was defined as the fraction of unique TCRs that were SARS-CoV-2-associated, and depth was defined as the fraction of total T cells that were SARS-CoV-2-associated. Each spike-specific TCR was assigned to its reactive spike region and to a CD4 or CD8 class using the MIRA data. Log10-transformed breadth and depth values were compared by one-way ANOVA with Sidak's multiple comparisons tests. Drawn from immuneACCESS, this table holds only the in-frame rearrangements with V and J called that TCRdb kept. Clones are partly lost; checked studies trace under half to an unresolved V gene and leave the rest unexplained. The V and J calls and clone size were taken over from that table, and D and trimming were inferred from the DNA. This sample gives 150,000 or so clones in total; under 95% of them show up just once. The ten biggest clones cover approximately 1.3% of the sample.

CDR1 and CDR2, per the germline V gene, are MNHEY and SVGAGI. V and J are truncated by 2 bases and 10 bases respectively, leaving an intervening sequence of 9 bases. The CDR3 measures 12 amino acids from cysteine to phenylalanine. Only the CDR3 part of the read is kept: 36 bases, read in frame from the first base. According to the study, the label for this sample's time point signals: about 28 days (+/-7) after the second vaccine dose. AZD1222 recipients whose second dose came at about 4 weeks and those whose second dose came at about 12 weeks were combined into one group, since spike-specific TCR depth and breadth did not differ between the two schedules. Samples from vaccinated people were obtained from the UK trials COV001 and COV002, which included a single-blind randomized controlled phase 2/3 trial of AZD1222 (ChAdOx1 nCoV-19) in healthy adults. For TCRbeta chain sequencing, PBMC samples from trial participants were taken at day 0 and at day 28 after the second dose.

The sequence joins TRBV6-5 to TRBJ2-1, with a weak D call of TRBD1 (5 bases match). This clonotype was sampled from an adult who received the AZD1222 COVID-19 vaccine. The source was peripheral blood, collected 28 days after the second AZD1222 dose. The CDR3 sequence is CASSYGAMEQFF. The DNA is TGTGCCAGCAGTTACGGGGCCATGGAGCAGTTCTTC.